The 8 T cell receptor beta chains given below trace back to one sample, sequenced in a study of T-cell memory formation after mild COVID-19. Via MiXCR, TCRdb re-called the 5' RACE reads, giving one row per CDR3 protein. The sample has 100,000 to 150,000 distinct CDR3 sequences; 5% to 6.5% are singletons. Specimen: PBMCs or a T cell subset sorted from them (not recorded which). Every receptor here comes from an adult woman who had mild COVID-19 (a few samples of this study predate the infection). Cell type and time point are not known.

This clonotype was counted only a few times. The chain combines TRBV28 with TRBJ2-1; TRBD1 matches at 7 bases. The CDR3 length is 14 residues. Germline lookup yields CDR1 MDHEN and CDR2 SYDVKM. The V gene end was trimmed by 4 bases and the J gene end by 7 bases; junction bases not matched to a gene: 7. For the CDR3, the DNA is TGTGCCAGCAGTTCTCCGGGGACAGTGAATGAGCAGTTCTTC. Its protein is CASSSPGTVNEQFF.

This clonotype appeared a few times. The chain carries TRBV12-3 or TRBV12-4 and TRBJ2-5; no reliable D call. V shed 1 base and J shed 1 base, with 16 bases lying between them. The CDR3 extends over 17 amino acids. In DNA form, the CDR3 reads TGTGCCAGCAGTTTAGTCGGGCCGCCGTTCCCCCAAGAGACCCAGTACTTC. Translating gives CASSLVGPPFPQETQYF.

This clonotype was counted only a few times. The rearrangement links TRBV12-3 or TRBV12-4 to TRBJ1-2; 8 bases map to TRBD1. J was trimmed by 3 bases and V by 7 bases; bases with no gene match: 4. The CDR3 is 13 amino acids. This chain's CDR3 is CASTRQGYYGYTF. As DNA, the CDR3 is TGTGCCAGCACGAGACAGGGGTACTATGGCTACACCTTC.

As to this clonotype: This clone may be a read error of a much larger clone one base away. The rearrangement links TRBV12-3 or TRBV12-4 to TRBJ1-1, with D tentatively TRBD1 (6 bases). V gave up 6 bases and J gave up 7 bases, with 12 bases separating them. The CDR3 has 12 residues. In DNA, the CDR3 is TGTGCCAGCAGCCAAGTACAGGGTGAAGCTTTCTTT. It encodes CASSQVQGEAFF.

This clonotype was found many times. V gene TRBV12-3 or TRBV12-4 combines with J gene TRBJ2-5, with 10 positions matching TRBD2. The V segment lost 7 bases and the J segment 2 bases; nucleotides outside the gene matches: 7. This CDR3 is built from 15 residues. CDR3 nucleotide sequence: TGTGCCAGCAATCCTAGCGGGAGAGAACAAGAGACCCAGTACTTC. It yields the protein CASNPSGREQETQYF.

The genes are TRBV6-6 and TRBJ2-5; D uncertain. Germline-derived CDR1 and CDR2 are MNHNY and SVGAGI (reference sequence). The CDR3 covers 14 residues. V was trimmed by 6 bases and J by 3 bases, leaving 14 bases between them. CDR3 DNA: TGTGCCAGCAGAACGACTCTTAACGAAGAGACCCAGTACTTC. Its translation is CASRTTLNEETQYF.

The chain uses TRBV19 and TRBJ1-6; D gene unclear. The germline CDR1 and CDR2 sequences are LNHDA and SQIVND (reference sequence). V was shortened by 3 bases and J by 10 bases, with 10 bases between the two germline ends. The CDR3 runs 13 residues. CDR3: CASSIGPASPLHF. CDR3 DNA: TGTGCCAGTAGTATCGGACCAGCGTCACCCCTCCACTTT.

There are many counts of this clonotype. The chain uses TRBV7-6 and TRBJ2-7, with no clear D. The CDR3 has 14 amino acids. Germline loops: CDR1 SGHVS, CDR2 FNYEAQ. Deletions cut 5 bases from V and 3 bases from J, with 14 bases between. The DNA for the CDR3 is TGTGCCAGCAGCCTTGCCGGAAATATCTACGAGCAGTACTTC. This translates into CASSLAGNIYEQYF.